This T cell receptor beta chain emerged from a study of cytomegalovirus exposure and HLA in healthy donors. Regarding the study as a whole: With later analysis, a missense DCLRE1C variant became linked to TCR beta V- and J-gene trimming.

PCR amplification relied on 60 Vbeta primers (plus 13 Jbeta primers). Method: immunoSEQ multiplex PCR; TCRdb's copy keeps in-frame clones and lacks some. The sample shows approximately 89,000 clones, 60% to 75% of them seen only once. Points on this clone: No antigen is known for it.

This CDR3 contains 16 residues. The chain combines TRBV21-1 with TRBJ1-2; the table calls TRBD1, which could not be checked here. TRBV21-1 counts as a pseudogene. The sequenced sample was PBMCs. This TCR was recovered from a female donor in good health and CMV-seronegative. This chain's CDR3 is CASSKVRDSGDYGYTF. The CDR3 coding sequence is TGTGCCAGCAGCAAAGTTAGGGACAGCGGCGACTATGGCTACACCTTC.